One sample yielded the 23 T cell receptor beta chains listed below, sequenced in a study of blood T cell repertoires in COVID-19. Some clones are missing from TCRdb's copy, which holds only in-frame ones; the method was immunoSEQ multiplex PCR. This sample carries roughly 410,000 clones, 87% of them seen once, and the ten largest clones take roughly 2%. Sequencing used peripheral blood. The receptors originated from an older woman with COVID-19, enrolled during active disease.

This chain joins TRBV15 and TRBJ2-5; D gene unclear. The length of the CDR3 is 15 residues. CDR1 is LNHNV and CDR2 is YYDKDF in the germline V gene (reference sequence). V lost 1 base, J lost 9 bases, and 18 bases lay in between. Here the CDR3 reads CATSRGGGTRSAQYF. The CDR3 nucleotides are TGTGCCACCAGCAGAGGCGGCGGTACAAGATCGGCCCAGTACTTC.

The rearrangement joins TRBV28 to TRBJ2-5; 10 bases fit TRBD2. The germline CDR1 and CDR2 sequences are MDHEN and SYDVKM. V shed 7 bases and J 4 bases; nucleotides not matched to a gene: 6. There are 14 residues in the CDR3. CDR3 coding DNA: TGTGCCAGCAAAGCGGGGGGGCTGCCAGAGACCCAGTACTTC. Amino acids: CASKAGGLPETQYF.

The genes are TRBV7-2 and TRBJ2-1; D remains ambiguous. V dropped 1 base and J dropped 0 bases, with 10 bases sitting between them. The germline CDR1 and CDR2 sequences are SGHTA and FQGNSA. This CDR3 contains 16 residues. In nucleotides, the CDR3 is TGTGCCAGCAGCTTAGTAAGCCTAAGCTCCTACAATGAGCAGTTCTTC. It is translated as CASSLVSLSSYNEQFF.

The V gene is TRBV9, the J gene TRBJ2-2, with 8 bases lining up with TRBD2. This CDR3 comprises 15 residues. V was pared by 5 bases and J by 6 bases, with 9 bases of the junction left unmatched. CDR1 is SGDLS, CDR2 YYNGEE, per germline. The CDR3 loop reads CASSGQAGVSGELFF. The CDR3 DNA reads as TGTGCCAGCAGTGGCCAAGCGGGGGTCTCCGGGGAGCTGTTTTTT.

V gene TRBV6-5 combines with J gene TRBJ2-7; TRBD1 might be the D (6 bases). Germline V gene lookup returns CDR1 MNHEY and CDR2 SVGAGI. The CDR3 runs 15 residues. V lost 5 bases and J 2 bases, leaving 16 bases between the germline ends. In DNA, the CDR3 is TGTGCCAGCAGTCAGGGGCACATCGGGACCTACGAGCAGTACTTC. Translating gives CASSQGHIGTYEQYF.

This clone was recorded only once. The chain employs TRBV5-1 and TRBJ2-2, with a tentative D call TRBD2 (5 bases). The ends were cut back, 4 bases at V and 3 bases at J, with 16 bases in the middle. There are 16 residues in the CDR3. The V gene's germline CDR1 is SGHRS and CDR2 YFSETQ. The CDR3 loop reads CASSPDYTSYTGELFF. The CDR3 bases are TGCGCCAGCAGCCCAGACTACACATCTTACACCGGGGAGCTGTTTTTT. Combining the CDR3 with reference TRBV5-1 and TRBJ2-2 gives the whole variable domain KAGVTQTPRYLIKTRGQQVTLSCSPISGHRSVSWYQQTPGQGLQFLFEYFSETQRNKGNFPGRFSGRQFSNSRSEMNVSTLELGDSALYLCASSPDYTSYTGELFFGEGSRLTVL.

V is TRBV19 and J is TRBJ1-5; D is undetermined. The CDR3 spans 14 residues. Germline CDR1 is LNHDA and CDR2 is SQIVND (reference sequence). V lost 4 bases and J 2 bases, leaving 9 bases between the germline ends. The CDR3 sequence is CASSTTSGNQPQHF. The DNA of the CDR3 is TGTGCCAGTAGTACCACGTCAGGCAATCAGCCCCAGCATTTT.

This sequence joins TRBV19 and TRBJ2-1, with 13 bases that match TRBD2. V lost 6 bases, J lost 5 bases, and 10 bases stayed unmatched. This CDR3 has 17 residues. Per germline, CDR1 LNHDA and CDR2 SQIVND (reference sequence). CDR3 sequence reads: CASSLYTSGGANNEQFF. For the CDR3, the DNA is TGTGCCAGTAGCCTATATACTAGCGGGGGGGCGAACAATGAGCAGTTCTTC.

CDR3 loop: CASSRDSGGLNGETQYF. As DNA, the CDR3 is TGTGCCAGCAGCCGAGATAGCGGGGGCCTTAACGGGGAGACCCAGTACTTC. The genes are TRBV9 and TRBJ2-5, with 9 positions matching TRBD2. Germline trimming cut 4 bases from V and 5 bases from J; bases unmatched to any gene: 15. Germline V gene data show CDR1 as SGDLS and CDR2 as YYNGEE. The CDR3 contains 17 residues. Combining the CDR3 with reference TRBV9 and TRBJ2-5 gives the whole variable domain DSGVTQTPKHLITATGQRVTLRCSPRSGDLSVYWYQQSLDQGLQFLIQYYNGEERAKGNILERFSAQQFPDLHSELNLSSLELGDSALYFCASSRDSGGLNGETQYFGPGTRLLVL.

The chain couples TRBV7-8 to TRBJ2-5, with D possibly TRBD1 on 7 matching bases. This CDR3 region has 17 residues. The germline V gene has CDR1 SGHVS and CDR2 FQNEAQ. Trimming left V 5 bases short and J 7 bases short, with 26 bases between. DNA for the CDR3: TGTGCCAGCAGCGACCCCTCGGGGGACAGATCCATAGGGACCCAGTACTTC. Amino acids: CASSDPSGDRSIGTQYF.

This clone was seen a single time. The chain links TRBV18 to TRBJ2-7, with 7 positions matching TRBD2. Looked up from germline, CDR1 is KGHSH and CDR2 is LQKENI. Trimming cost V 3 bases and J 7 bases; bases outside gene matches: 9. The CDR3 sequence is 14 residues long. The CDR3 loop reads CASSPLTPGGEQYF. CDR3 nucleotide sequence: TGTGCCAGCTCACCTCTGACCCCCGGGGGGGAGCAGTACTTC. Full variable domain (remainder filled in from reference TRBV18 and TRBJ2-7): NAGVMQNPRHLVRRRGQEARLRCSPMKGHSHVYWYRQLPEEGLKFMVYLQKENIIDESGMPKERFSAEFPKEGPSILRIQQVVRGDSAAYFCASSPLTPGGEQYFGPGTRLTVT.

The J gene is TRBJ1-1, the V gene TRBV2; 7 bases line up with TRBD1. Germline CDR1 and CDR2: SNHLY and FYNNEI. The junction had 7 bases not matched to a gene; V was cut back by 5 bases and J by 1 base. The CDR3 is made up of 15 amino acids. In DNA form, the CDR3 reads TGTGCCAGCAGTCACGAACAGGGGAGGAACACTGAAGCTTTCTTT. It translates to CASSHEQGRNTEAFF.

This clone was counted between two and nine times. This sequence joins TRBV4-1 and TRBJ1-3, with TRBD1 identical over 7 bases. CDR3 size: 16 residues. From germline, CDR1 is MGHRA and CDR2 YSYEKL. Unmatched junction bases numbered 6, after V lost 2 bases and J lost 2 bases. The CDR3 DNA follows: TGCGCCAGCAGCCAACCTCGACAGGGTCCTGGAAACACCATATATTTT. It yields the protein CASSQPRQGPGNTIYF.

This chain connects TRBV6-5 to TRBJ1-2; 7 nucleotides agree with TRBD1. The CDR3 totals 13 residues. V gave up 6 bases and J gave up 2 bases; unmatched junction bases: 3. The germline gives CDR1 MNHEY, CDR2 SVGAGI. The CDR3 nucleotides are TGTGCCAGCAGCGACAGGGCAAACTATGGCTACACCTTC. Translated, it gives CASSDRANYGYTF.

The chain joins TRBV11-2 to TRBJ2-7; 7 positions match TRBD2. Germline V gene data show CDR1 as SGHAT and CDR2 as FQNNGV. Trimming removed 5 bases from V and 2 bases from J; junction bases left unmatched: 12. The CDR3 sequence is 16 residues long. CDR3 in amino acids: CASSLTVATSAYEQYF. The CDR3 coding sequence is TGTGCCAGCAGCCTCACAGTGGCCACTAGCGCCTACGAGCAGTACTTC. The variable domain in full, completed from reference TRBV11-2 and TRBJ2-7, reads EAGVAQSPRYKIIEKRQSVAFWCNPISGHATLYWYQQILGQGPKLLIQFQNNGVVDDSQLPKDRFSAERLKGVDSTLKIQPAKLEDSAVYLCASSLTVATSAYEQYFGPGTRLTVT.

The genes are TRBV7-2 and TRBJ2-2; 10 positions match TRBD1. The CDR3 totals 16 residues. The junction had 5 bases not matched to a gene; V was cut back by 0 bases and J by 7 bases. Germline V gene sequence: CDR1 SGHTA, CDR2 FQGNSA. The CDR3 here is CASSLAGQGVVGELFF. DNA for the CDR3: TGTGCCAGCAGCTTAGCCGGACAGGGGGTAGTCGGGGAGCTGTTTTTT.

V is TRBV6-5 and J is TRBJ2-5; 8 bases agree with TRBD2. Germline CDR1 and CDR2: MNHEY and SVGAGI. V dropped 11 bases and J dropped 5; count of bases not matched to a gene: 13. This CDR3 is built from 14 residues. CDR3 residues: CACQSGGEWETQYF. CDR3 DNA sequence: TGTGCCTGTCAGTCGGGGGGGGAATGGGAGACCCAGTACTTC.

V and J are TRBV6-6 and TRBJ1-5; D not resolved. Trimming shortened V by 6 bases and J by 5 bases, and 17 bases separated the two germline ends. The CDR3 length is 15 residues. In germline, CDR1 is MNHNY, CDR2 SVGAGI (reference sequence). The CDR3 reads CASSPPPDIHQPQHF. The CDR3 DNA reads TGTGCCAGCAGCCCTCCTCCCGACATTCATCAGCCCCAGCATTTT.

The V call is TRBV25-1, the J call TRBJ2-5; possible D gene TRBD2, 6 bases. The CDR3 is made up of 17 amino acids. V shed 1 base and J shed 5 bases, with 20 bases lying between them. Looked up from germline, CDR1 is MGHDK and CDR2 is SYGVNS. For the CDR3, the DNA is TGTGCCAGCAGTGAATCCCCGGCGGGGTTGAGTAAGGAGACCCAGTACTTC. It yields the protein CASSESPAGLSKETQYF.

V and J are TRBV19 and TRBJ2-7; 9 nucleotides agree with TRBD1. V trimming: 5 bases; J trimming: 3 bases; junction bases outside the gene matches: 11. The germline CDR1 and CDR2 sequences are LNHDA and SQIVND (reference sequence). The CDR3 covers 16 residues. CDR3 sequence reads: CASSVHPGTGIYEQYF. In DNA form, the CDR3 reads TGTGCCAGTAGTGTCCACCCCGGGACAGGGATCTACGAGCAGTACTTC.

This chain links TRBV19 with TRBJ2-1; D gene uncertain. Germline V gene sequence: CDR1 LNHDA, CDR2 SQIVND (reference sequence). V gave up 2 bases and J gave up 14 bases, with 13 bases separating them. This CDR3 is 12 amino acids long. The CDR3 here is CASSIPGRLEFF. CDR3 sequence (DNA): TGTGCCAGTAGTATACCGGGTAGGTTGGAGTTCTTC.

This clone was detected only a few times. The chain uses TRBV28 and TRBJ1-2, with 7 bases matching TRBD1. Germline assignment: CDR1 MDHEN and CDR2 SYDVKM. The CDR3 consists of 12 residues. V gave up 6 bases and J gave up 8 bases; unmatched junction bases: 6. The CDR3 loop is CASSLRTGGYTF. The CDR3 DNA sequence: TGTGCCAGCAGCCTTCGGACAGGCGGCTACACCTTC.

This clone was detected once. The gene calls are TRBV30 and TRBJ2-7; 7 nucleotides align to TRBD1. The CDR3 sequence is 15 residues long. V was clipped by 2 bases and J by 3 bases; unmatched bases: 10. Looked up from germline, CDR1 is GTSNPN and CDR2 is SVGIG (reference sequence). CDR3 sequence: CAWSTGVFEIYEQYF. The CDR3 nucleotides are TGTGCCTGGAGTACAGGGGTATTTGAGATCTACGAGCAGTACTTC.